Below are 27 T cell receptor beta chains sequenced from a single sample in a study of OX40 agonist ivuxolimab in advanced cancers. The method was immunoSEQ multiplex PCR; TCRdb's version includes in-frame clones alone and lacks a portion of them. Among 20,000 or so clones, about 70% were seen once, and the ten largest hold about 30%. The sample here was CD4+ or CD8+ T cells sorted from blood, taken in a trial of the OX40 agonist ivuxolimab. These receptors were collected from an adult with an advanced solid tumor such as melanoma, head and neck, liver or kidney cancer.

The chain employs TRBV5-4 and TRBJ2-3, with TRBD1 identical over 11 bases. Germline assignment: CDR1 SGHNT and CDR2 YYREEE (reference sequence). Trimming took 2 bases from V and 6 from J; bases not matched to a gene: 8. The CDR3 covers 16 residues. Here the CDR3 DNA reads TGTGCCAGCAGCTTTGGAGGGACAGGGGGAGGTGATACGCAGTATTTT. Protein sequence: CASSFGGTGGGDTQYF.

The V and J genes are TRBV30 and TRBJ1-2; D gene uncertain. The V gene lost 0 bases and the J gene lost 8 bases, with 10 bases spanning the gap. The CDR3 covers 12 residues. Germline values: CDR1 GTSNPN, CDR2 SVGIG (reference sequence). The CDR3 loop reads CAWSVDRWGYTF. The CDR3 nucleotides read TGTGCCTGGAGTGTGGATAGATGGGGCTACACCTTC.

V and J are TRBV11-2 and TRBJ2-1, with D tentatively TRBD1 or TRBD2 (5 bases each). V was shortened by 2 bases and J by 8 bases, with 19 bases between the two germline ends. This CDR3 has 16 residues. CDR1 is SGHAT and CDR2 is FQNNGV in the germline V gene. For the CDR3, the DNA is TGTGCCAGCAGCTTACGGGACGCTCAGACGGTAGATGAGCAGTTCTTC. Its protein is CASSLRDAQTVDEQFF.

In this sample, this clone turned up many times. The chain couples TRBV28 to TRBJ2-7; either TRBD1 or TRBD2 may fit D (5 bases each). There are 21 residues in the CDR3. V dropped 8 bases and J dropped 5 bases, with 40 bases sitting between them. Looked up from germline, CDR1 is MDHEN and CDR2 is SYDVKM. The CDR3 DNA follows: TGTGCCAGCGGGCCCCTAGGGAGTTCTGGATCCCAGGGACGGCCCTGGGACGAGCAGTACTTC. It specifies CASGPLGSSGSQGRPWDEQYF. The whole variable domain, remainder taken from reference TRBV28 and TRBJ2-7, is DVKVTQSSRYLVKRTGEKVFLECVQDMDHENMFWYRQDPGLGLRLIYFSYDVKMKEKGDIPEGYSVSREKKERFSLILESASTNQTSMYLCASGPLGSSGSQGRPWDEQYFGPGTRLTVT.

The chain joins TRBV27 to TRBJ2-5, with D perhaps assigned TRBD1 or TRBD2 (5 bases each). This CDR3 region has 14 residues. V lost 5 bases, J lost 5 bases, and 15 bases lay in between. The V gene's germline CDR1 is MNHEY and CDR2 SMNVEV (reference sequence). The CDR3 region is CASSPGTIAETQYF. CDR3 nucleotide sequence: TGTGCCAGCAGTCCCGGGACCATCGCGGAGACCCAGTACTTC.

This chain joins TRBV27 and TRBJ2-5; D unclear. Germline values: CDR1 MNHEY, CDR2 SMNVEV (reference sequence). With 11 bases removed from V and 5 bases from J, the gap between germline ends came to 21 bases. The length of the CDR3 is 14 residues. The CDR3, as DNA: TGTGCCTCCTCGCCTGGCATACCAAGGGAGACCCAGTACTTC. Translation: CASSPGIPRETQYF.

The chain is built from TRBV6-5 and TRBJ1-2; 7 bases are a match to TRBD1. Trimming cost V 4 bases and J 6 bases; bases outside gene matches: 2. The germline V gene has CDR1 MNHEY and CDR2 SVGAGI. The CDR3 is 12 residues long. The CDR3 DNA reads as TGTGCCAGCAGTTCAGGGGGGGATGGCTACACCTTC. Protein product: CASSSGGDGYTF.

This clone turned up a few times. This rearrangement joins TRBV9 to TRBJ2-3, with 10 bases that match TRBD2. J was trimmed by 6 bases and V by 6 bases; bases with no gene match: 10. Germline CDR1 SGDLS, CDR2 YYNGEE. The CDR3 covers 15 residues. DNA for the CDR3: TGTGCCAGCACCCTAGCGGGGGCCCCAGGGGATACGCAGTATTTT. Amino acid sequence: CASTLAGAPGDTQYF.

The chain employs TRBV28 and TRBJ2-5, with D maybe TRBD1 (6 bases). Trimming left V 4 bases short and J 7 bases short, with 16 bases between. This CDR3 region has 14 residues. Germline CDR1 MDHEN, CDR2 SYDVKM. Here the CDR3 DNA reads TGTGCCAGCAGTTCGTCAAACAGGGTTGCGACCCAGTACTTC. This gives the protein CASSSSNRVATQYF.

This clone was counted between two and nine times. V is TRBV11-2 and J is TRBJ1-1; D is possibly TRBD1 (5 bases). The ends were cut back, 3 bases at V and 4 bases at J, with 18 bases in the middle. Germline V gene lookup returns CDR1 SGHAT and CDR2 FQNNGV. The CDR3 is 16 residues long. For the CDR3, the DNA is TGTGCCAGCAGCTTGGGGGGGGAGGAATTAGGCACTGAAGCTTTCTTT. It encodes CASSLGGEELGTEAFF.

This clone was counted a few times. The V gene is TRBV4-3, the J gene TRBJ2-7; D is unresolved. The germline V and J ends were trimmed by 1 base and 2 bases, with 9 bases remaining between them. CDR3 size: 14 residues. Germline-derived CDR1 and CDR2 are LGHNA and YSLEER. The DNA of the CDR3 is TGCGCCAGCAGCCAAGTCAGCAAACCCTACGAGCAGTACTTC. It is translated as CASSQVSKPYEQYF.

This chain uses TRBV28 with TRBJ2-1; D gene uncertain. Deletions cut 3 bases from V and 8 bases from J, with 11 bases between. Looked up from germline, CDR1 is MDHEN and CDR2 is SYDVKM. The CDR3 is made up of 13 amino acids. CDR3 sequence: CASSLGYRDEQFF. DNA for the CDR3: TGTGCCAGCAGTTTGGGATATCGCGATGAGCAGTTCTTC.

The V and J genes are TRBV2 and TRBJ2-5, with D possibly TRBD1 on 5 matching bases. The CDR3 totals 17 residues. Germline V gene sequence: CDR1 SNHLY, CDR2 FYNNEI. V lost 1 base, J lost 7 bases, and 22 bases lay in between. For the CDR3, the DNA is TGTGCCAGCAGTGAAGGGGGCCCAATGACCAAGCAGGGGACCCAGTACTTC. Its translation is CASSEGGPMTKQGTQYF.

This chain joins TRBV30 and TRBJ1-2; possible D gene TRBD1, 5 bases. V dropped 1 base and J dropped 8 bases, with 14 bases sitting between them. The CDR3 is 13 amino acids. Looked up from germline, CDR1 is GTSNPN and CDR2 is SVGIG (reference sequence). The chain's CDR3 is CAWSETDIGGYTF. In DNA, the CDR3 is TGTGCCTGGAGTGAAACGGACATCGGGGGCTACACCTTC.

The chain recombines TRBV7-2 with TRBJ1-1; possible D gene TRBD1, 6 bases. The CDR3 covers 14 residues. With 5 bases removed from V and 8 bases from J, the gap between germline ends came to 18 bases. Germline V CDR1 and CDR2: SGHTA, FQGNSA. CDR3 DNA sequence: TGTGCCAGCAGCCCGTGGGCAGGGGATGTCGAAGCTTTCTTT. Translating gives CASSPWAGDVEAFF.

The V gene is TRBV28, the J gene TRBJ1-5; no clear D. CDR1 and CDR2 from the germline V gene are MDHEN and SYDVKM. The CDR3 is 15 residues long. Trimming stripped 7 bases from V and 3 bases from J, with 16 bases between. The CDR3: CASTRGGVYNQPQHF. Written as DNA, the CDR3 is TGTGCCAGCACCCGTGGAGGAGTTTACAATCAGCCCCAGCATTTT.

This rearrangement joins TRBV2 to TRBJ2-3; 9 nucleotides line up with TRBD2. Germline V gives CDR1 SNHLY, CDR2 FYNNEI. The CDR3 covers 16 residues. The V gene end was trimmed by 1 base and the J gene end by 7 bases; junction bases not matched to a gene: 9. This chain's CDR3 is CASSEEPSGETYTQYF. As DNA, the CDR3 is TGTGCCAGCAGTGAAGAACCTAGCGGGGAAACTTATACGCAGTATTTT.

The gene calls are TRBV9 and TRBJ2-1; D unclear. Trimming pared 6 bases from V and 3 bases from J, leaving 10 bases between. From germline, CDR1 is SGDLS and CDR2 YYNGEE. CDR3 size: 13 residues. As DNA, the CDR3 is TGTGCCAGCACCCCGGTTAGCTACAATGAGCAGTTCTTC. Amino acids: CASTPVSYNEQFF. The full variable domain, rest sourced from reference TRBV9 and TRBJ2-1, is DSGVTQTPKHLITATGQRVTLRCSPRSGDLSVYWYQQSLDQGLQFLIQYYNGEERAKGNILERFSAQQFPDLHSELNLSSLELGDSALYFCASTPVSYNEQFFGPGTRLTVL.

V is TRBV28 and J is TRBJ2-2, with TRBD1 matching over 7 bases. This CDR3 contains 15 residues. Germline assignment: CDR1 MDHEN and CDR2 SYDVKM. The V and J ends lost 6 bases and 3 bases, in that order; junction bases with no gene match: 7. The CDR3 loop is CASSMTGLDTGELFF. CDR3 coding DNA: TGTGCCAGCAGCATGACAGGGTTGGACACCGGGGAGCTGTTTTTT.

The J gene is TRBJ1-1, the V gene TRBV4-1; 9 nucleotides agree with TRBD1. This CDR3 spans 15 amino acids. V gave up 3 bases and J gave up 1 base; unmatched junction bases: 3. The germline V gene has CDR1 MGHRA and CDR2 YSYEKL. CDR3: CASSHQQGANTEAFF. CDR3 DNA: TGCGCCAGCAGCCACCAACAGGGGGCGAACACTGAAGCTTTCTTT.

This chain joins TRBV7-6 and TRBJ1-5; D not resolved. Trimming removed 1 base at V and 4 bases at J, with 8 bases between. This CDR3 region has 14 residues. Germline values: CDR1 SGHVS, CDR2 FNYEAQ. The CDR3, as DNA: TGTGCCAGCAGCTTAGACTCGGGGAATCAGCCCCAGCATTTT. Translated, it gives CASSLDSGNQPQHF.

This sequence joins TRBV27 and TRBJ2-1; TRBD1 is a possible D gene (6 bases). Germline assignment: CDR1 MNHEY and CDR2 SMNVEV (reference sequence). CDR3 length: 13 amino acids. V gave up 6 bases and J gave up 5 bases, with 11 bases separating them. Written as DNA, the CDR3 is TGTGCCAGCAGCCATGGGGGCCACAATGAGCAGTTCTTC. The encoded protein is CASSHGGHNEQFF.

This clone was observed at least ten times. The chain employs TRBV4-1 and TRBJ2-5; weak D call: TRBD1 (5 bases). The length of the CDR3 is 13 residues. Germline assignment: CDR1 MGHRA and CDR2 YSYEKL. V was clipped by 5 bases and J by 3 bases, with 10 bases between them. The CDR3 DNA reads as TGCGCCAGCAGCGCACAGGTGGAAGAGACCCAGTACTTC. Its protein is CASSAQVEETQYF.

This chain links TRBV30 with TRBJ1-1, with 7 positions matching TRBD1. The CDR3 length is 12 residues. J was trimmed by 5 bases and V by 7 bases; bases with no gene match: 7. Germline V gene data show CDR1 as GTSNPN and CDR2 as SVGIG (reference sequence). CDR3 nucleotide sequence: TGTGCCTACGGGACAGCGAGAACTGAAGCTTTCTTT. Protein sequence: CAYGTARTEAFF.

The chain links TRBV28 to TRBJ1-5; D is perhaps TRBD1 (6 bases). The CDR3 sequence is 13 residues long. V was clipped by 3 bases and J by 9 bases, with 12 bases between them. The germline V gene has CDR1 MDHEN and CDR2 SYDVKM. CDR3: CASSLAGAWPQHF. As DNA, the CDR3 is TGTGCCAGCAGTTTGGCGGGGGCTTGGCCCCAGCATTTT. Complete variable domain (other parts from reference TRBV28 and TRBJ1-5): DVKVTQSSRYLVKRTGEKVFLECVQDMDHENMFWYRQDPGLGLRLIYFSYDVKMKEKGDIPEGYSVSREKKERFSLILESASTNQTSMYLCASSLAGAWPQHFGDGTRLSIL.

The chain links TRBV19 to TRBJ1-5; 12 bases agree with TRBD1. Per the germline V gene, CDR1 is LNHDA and CDR2 is SQIVND (reference sequence). This CDR3 has 20 amino acids. V lost 8 bases, J lost 0 bases, and 17 bases stayed unmatched. The CDR3 is CASADRDRGRLVYSNQPQHF. As DNA, the CDR3 is TGTGCCAGTGCGGACCGGGACAGGGGGCGCCTGGTCTATAGCAATCAGCCCCAGCATTTT.

The chain combines TRBV5-8 with TRBJ1-2; D ambiguous. The CDR3 has 20 residues. CDR1 and CDR2 (germline): SGHTS, YDEGEE. V dropped 1 base and J dropped 0 bases, with 25 bases sitting between them. CDR3 sequence (DNA): TGTGCCAGCAGCTTGTGGTCACTTGGATTGGCACCTGGTTCTAACTATGGCTACACCTTC. Translating it yields CASSLWSLGLAPGSNYGYTF.